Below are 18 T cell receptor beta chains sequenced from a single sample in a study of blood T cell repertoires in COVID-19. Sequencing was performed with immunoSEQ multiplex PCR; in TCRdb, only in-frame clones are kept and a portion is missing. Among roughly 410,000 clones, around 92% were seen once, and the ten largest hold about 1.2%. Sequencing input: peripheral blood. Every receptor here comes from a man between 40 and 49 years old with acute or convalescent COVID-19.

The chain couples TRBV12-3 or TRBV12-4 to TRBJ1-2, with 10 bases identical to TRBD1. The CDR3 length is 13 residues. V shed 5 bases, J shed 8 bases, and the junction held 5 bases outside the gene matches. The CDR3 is CASSEGQGKGYTF. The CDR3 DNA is TGTGCCAGCAGTGAGGGACAGGGGAAAGGCTACACCTTC.

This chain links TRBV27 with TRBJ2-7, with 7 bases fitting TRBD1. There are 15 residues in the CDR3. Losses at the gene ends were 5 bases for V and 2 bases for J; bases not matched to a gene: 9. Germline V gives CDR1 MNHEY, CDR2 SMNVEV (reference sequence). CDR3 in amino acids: CASSNKGQFPYEQYF. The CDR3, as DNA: TGTGCCAGCAGTAATAAGGGACAGTTTCCCTACGAGCAGTACTTC.

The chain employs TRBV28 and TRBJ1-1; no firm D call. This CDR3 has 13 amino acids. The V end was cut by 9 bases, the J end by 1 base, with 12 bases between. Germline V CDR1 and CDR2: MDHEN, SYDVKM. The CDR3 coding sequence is TGTGCCAGTACATTGGGCAGGAACACTGAAGCTTTCTTT. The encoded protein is CASTLGRNTEAFF.

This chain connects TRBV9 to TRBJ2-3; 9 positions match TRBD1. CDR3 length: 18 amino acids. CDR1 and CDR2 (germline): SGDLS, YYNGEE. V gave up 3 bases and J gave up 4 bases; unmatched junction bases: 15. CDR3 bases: TGTGCCAGCAGCGCCGAGGTCCCCGGACAGGGGTATTCAGATACGCAGTATTTT. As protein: CASSAEVPGQGYSDTQYF. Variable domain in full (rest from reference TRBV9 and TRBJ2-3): DSGVTQTPKHLITATGQRVTLRCSPRSGDLSVYWYQQSLDQGLQFLIQYYNGEERAKGNILERFSAQQFPDLHSELNLSSLELGDSALYFCASSAEVPGQGYSDTQYFGPGTRLTVL.

The CDR3 reads CASSPSGQIYGYTF. The CDR3 coding sequence is TGTGCCAGCTCACCTTCCGGACAGATCTATGGCTACACCTTC. The J gene is TRBJ1-2, the V gene TRBV18; tentatively, D is TRBD1 (6 bases). The length of the CDR3 is 14 residues. Trimming cost V 3 bases and J 4 bases, with 12 bases left between them. CDR1 is KGHSH and CDR2 is LQKENI in the germline V gene.

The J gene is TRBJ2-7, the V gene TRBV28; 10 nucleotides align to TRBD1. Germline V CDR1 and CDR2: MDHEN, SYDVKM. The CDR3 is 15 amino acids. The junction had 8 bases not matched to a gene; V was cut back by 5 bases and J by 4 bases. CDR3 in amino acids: CASSPQRQGAYEQYF. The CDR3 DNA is TGTGCCAGCAGTCCCCAAAGACAGGGGGCTTACGAGCAGTACTTC. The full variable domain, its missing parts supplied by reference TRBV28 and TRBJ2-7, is DVKVTQSSRYLVKRTGEKVFLECVQDMDHENMFWYRQDPGLGLRLIYFSYDVKMKEKGDIPEGYSVSREKKERFSLILESASTNQTSMYLCASSPQRQGAYEQYFGPGTRLTVT.

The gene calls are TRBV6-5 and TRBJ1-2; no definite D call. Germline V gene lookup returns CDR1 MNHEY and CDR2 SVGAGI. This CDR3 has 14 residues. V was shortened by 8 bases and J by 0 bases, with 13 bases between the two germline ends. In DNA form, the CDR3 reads TGTGCCAGCGAGGATCGGCCTACTAACTATGGCTACACCTTC. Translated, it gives CASEDRPTNYGYTF.

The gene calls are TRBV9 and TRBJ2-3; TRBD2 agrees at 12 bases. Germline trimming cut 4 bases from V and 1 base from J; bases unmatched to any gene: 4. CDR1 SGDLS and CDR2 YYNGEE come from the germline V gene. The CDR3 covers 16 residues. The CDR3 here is CASSPRTSGGTDTQYF. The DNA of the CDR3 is TGTGCCAGCAGCCCGCGGACTAGCGGGGGCACAGATACGCAGTATTTT.

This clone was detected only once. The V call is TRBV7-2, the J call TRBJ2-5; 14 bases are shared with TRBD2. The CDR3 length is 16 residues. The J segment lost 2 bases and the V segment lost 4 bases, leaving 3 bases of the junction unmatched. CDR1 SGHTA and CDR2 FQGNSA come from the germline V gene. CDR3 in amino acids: CASSSRLAGGQETQYF. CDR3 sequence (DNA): TGTGCCAGCAGCTCCCGACTAGCGGGGGGGCAAGAGACCCAGTACTTC.

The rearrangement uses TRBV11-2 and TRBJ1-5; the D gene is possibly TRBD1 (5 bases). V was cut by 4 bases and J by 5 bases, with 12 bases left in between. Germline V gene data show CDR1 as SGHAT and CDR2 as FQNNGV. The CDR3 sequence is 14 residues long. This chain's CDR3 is CASSYRSGDQPQHF. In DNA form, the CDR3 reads TGTGCCAGCAGCTATCGATCGGGGGATCAGCCCCAGCATTTT.

CDR3 DNA: TGTGCCAGCAGCCAAGAGAGAACTCGTGAGCAGTTCTTC. Translating gives CASSQERTREQFF. The V and J genes are TRBV4-2 and TRBJ2-1; no reliable D call. Trimming cost V 0 bases and J 9 bases, with 9 bases left between them. Germline V gene data show CDR1 as LGHNA and CDR2 as YNFKEQ. The CDR3 sequence is 13 residues long.

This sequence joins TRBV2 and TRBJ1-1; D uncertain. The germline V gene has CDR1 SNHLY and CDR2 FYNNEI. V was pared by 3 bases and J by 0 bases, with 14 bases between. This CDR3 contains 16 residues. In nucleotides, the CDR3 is TGTGCCAGCAGTGAGCGGGCGTTACACATGAACACTGAAGCTTTCTTT. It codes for CASSERALHMNTEAFF.

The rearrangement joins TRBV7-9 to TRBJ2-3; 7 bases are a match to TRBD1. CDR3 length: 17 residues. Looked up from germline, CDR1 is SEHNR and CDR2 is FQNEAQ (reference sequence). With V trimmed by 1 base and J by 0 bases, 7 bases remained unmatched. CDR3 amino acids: CASSLGSGGRSTDTQYF. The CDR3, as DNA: TGTGCCAGCAGCTTAGGTTCAGGGGGTAGAAGCACAGATACGCAGTATTTT. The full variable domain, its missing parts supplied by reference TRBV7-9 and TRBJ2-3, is DTGVSQNPRHKITKRGQNVTFRCDPISEHNRLYWYRQTLGQGPEFLTYFQNEAQLEKSRLLSDRFSAERPKGSFSTLEIQRTEQGDSAMYLCASSLGSGGRSTDTQYFGPGTRLTVL.

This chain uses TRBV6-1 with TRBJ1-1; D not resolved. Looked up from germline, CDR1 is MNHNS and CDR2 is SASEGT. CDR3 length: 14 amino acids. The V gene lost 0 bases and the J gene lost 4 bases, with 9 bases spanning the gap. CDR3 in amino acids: CASSEAGGFTEAFF. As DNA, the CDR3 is TGTGCCAGCAGTGAAGCTGGAGGTTTCACTGAAGCTTTCTTT.

This chain's CDR3 is CASSMRSTQLAREQFF. CDR3 in DNA: TGTGCCAGTAGTATGCGCTCGACCCAATTAGCTCGGGAGCAGTTCTTC. The chain uses TRBV19 and TRBJ2-1; D not certain. Trimming shortened V by 3 bases and J by 10 bases, and 22 bases separated the two germline ends. CDR3 length: 16 amino acids. Looked up from germline, CDR1 is LNHDA and CDR2 is SQIVND (reference sequence).

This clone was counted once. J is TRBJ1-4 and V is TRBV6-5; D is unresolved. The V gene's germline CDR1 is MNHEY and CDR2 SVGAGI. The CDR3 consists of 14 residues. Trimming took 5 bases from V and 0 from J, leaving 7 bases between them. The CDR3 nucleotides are TGTGCCAGCAGTCAGGCTGCAACTAATGAAAAACTGTTTTTT. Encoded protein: CASSQAATNEKLFF.

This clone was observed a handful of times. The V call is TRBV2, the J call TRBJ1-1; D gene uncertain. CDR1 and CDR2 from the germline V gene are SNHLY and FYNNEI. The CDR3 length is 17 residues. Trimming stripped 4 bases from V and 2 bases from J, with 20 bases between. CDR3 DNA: TGTGCCAGCAGTGTTGGTGTAGCAGCCAGACTTAACACTGAAGCTTTCTTT. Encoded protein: CASSVGVAARLNTEAFF.

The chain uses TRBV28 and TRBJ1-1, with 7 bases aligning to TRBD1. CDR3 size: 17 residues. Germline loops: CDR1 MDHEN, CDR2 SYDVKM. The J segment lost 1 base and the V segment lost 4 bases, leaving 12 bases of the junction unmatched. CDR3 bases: TGTGCCAGCAGTTCCTACAGGGGTGTCTTCGGGAACACTGAAGCTTTCTTT. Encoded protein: CASSSYRGVFGNTEAFF.